The next 26 T cell receptor beta chains were all read from a single sample in a study of T cell responses to AZD1222 COVID-19 vaccine. Clones were read by immunoSEQ multiplex PCR, and TCRdb kept only the in-frame ones, dropping some. The data hold 99,000 or so clones, with more than 75% observed a single time. Here the sequenced sample was peripheral blood, taken on day 0 of AZD1222 vaccination. These receptors were collected from an adult in good health.

The chain employs TRBV5-6 and TRBJ1-5; no firm D call. CDR1 is SGHDT and CDR2 is YYEEEE in the germline V gene. The CDR3 runs 16 residues. The germline V and J ends were trimmed by 1 base and 0 bases, with 11 bases remaining between them. The CDR3 loop is CASSLWTSTSNQPQHF. DNA of the CDR3: TGTGCCAGCAGCTTGTGGACCTCGACTAGCAATCAGCCCCAGCATTTT.

V is TRBV5-4 and J is TRBJ1-1; no reliable D call. The V end lost 4 bases, the J end lost 0 bases, and 13 bases lay between the germline ends. CDR1 is SGHNT and CDR2 is YYREEE in the germline V gene (reference sequence). This CDR3 is built from 15 residues. The CDR3 here is CASSASTKMNTEAFF. The CDR3 DNA is TGTGCCAGCAGCGCGTCGACCAAGATGAACACTGAAGCTTTCTTT.

This sequence joins TRBV11-3 and TRBJ2-1; 11 bases are a match to TRBD2. The V gene end was trimmed by 2 bases and the J gene end by 4 bases; junction bases not matched to a gene: 4. The germline gives CDR1 SGHNT, CDR2 YENEEA. The CDR3 has 16 amino acids. The CDR3 region has the DNA TGTGCCAGCAGCTTACCGGGGACTAGCGGTTACAATGAGCAGTTCTTC. Translation: CASSLPGTSGYNEQFF.

J is TRBJ2-1 and V is TRBV20-1; D possibly corresponds to TRBD2 (6 bases). The CDR3 contains 10 residues. The V gene's germline CDR1 is DFQATT and CDR2 SNEGSKA (reference sequence). Trimming pared 3 bases from V and 10 bases from J, leaving 7 bases between. This CDR3 is CSASREEQFF. In DNA form, the CDR3 reads TGCAGTGCTAGTCGGGAGGAGCAGTTCTTC.

This clone was recorded a few times. The chain links TRBV19 to TRBJ2-4; D remains unclear. The V end lost 4 bases, the J end lost 2 bases, and 24 bases lay between the germline ends. CDR1 and CDR2 from the germline V gene are LNHDA and SQIVND (reference sequence). This CDR3 region has 19 residues. The CDR3 DNA sequence: TGTGCCAGTAGTAGAGGTATACTTGACTTGCCCGGTTCCAAAAACATTCAGTACTTC. It yields the protein CASSRGILDLPGSKNIQYF.

This chain connects TRBV2 to TRBJ2-7; 15 bases match TRBD2. The CDR3 totals 14 residues. The V segment lost 6 bases and the J segment 6 bases; nucleotides outside the gene matches: 3. Germline V CDR1 and CDR2: SNHLY, FYNNEI. The CDR3 is CASRGLAGGFEQYF. In DNA form, the CDR3 reads TGTGCCAGCAGAGGACTAGCGGGAGGGTTCGAGCAGTACTTC.

This clone came up once. This chain links TRBV6-1 with TRBJ1-1; D gene unclear. This CDR3 has 17 amino acids. CDR1 is MNHNS and CDR2 is SASEGT in the germline V gene. V was clipped by 3 bases and J by 0 bases, with 17 bases between them. CDR3 bases: TGTGCCAGCAGTGAGGACCCACGGCAGTGGATGAACACTGAAGCTTTCTTT. It yields the protein CASSEDPRQWMNTEAFF.

The chain links TRBV6-6 to TRBJ2-7; D ambiguous. Between the trimmed V and J ends, which lost 2 bases and 5 bases, there was a span of 13 bases. Germline V gene sequence: CDR1 MNHNY, CDR2 SVGAGI (reference sequence). This CDR3 comprises 14 residues. DNA for the CDR3: TGTGCCAGCAGTTACGATGTCGGTACGAACGAGCAGTACTTC. Protein sequence: CASSYDVGTNEQYF.

The V and J genes are TRBV14 and TRBJ1-5; TRBD1 might be the D (5 bases). CDR1 and CDR2 (germline): SGHDN, FVKESK. This CDR3 has 16 residues. Trimming pared 5 bases from V and 5 bases from J, leaving 19 bases between. This CDR3 reads CASSGGSPSKHQPQHF. The CDR3 DNA follows: TGTGCCAGCAGCGGGGGGTCGCCCAGTAAACATCAGCCCCAGCATTTT.

V gene TRBV7-9 combines with J gene TRBJ2-3; 11 positions match TRBD1. With V trimmed by 4 bases and J by 6 bases, 6 bases remained unmatched. The CDR3 length is 15 residues. CDR1 is SEHNR, CDR2 FQNEAQ, per germline (reference sequence). The CDR3 DNA reads TGTGCCAGCAGCTCGGACAGGGGGCATCGCGATACGCAGTATTTT. It is translated as CASSSDRGHRDTQYF. Full variable domain (outside the CDR3, taken from reference TRBV7-9 and TRBJ2-3): DTGVSQNPRHKITKRGQNVTFRCDPISEHNRLYWYRQTLGQGPEFLTYFQNEAQLEKSRLLSDRFSAERPKGSFSTLEIQRTEQGDSAMYLCASSSDRGHRDTQYFGPGTRLTVL.

J is TRBJ1-4 and V is TRBV2; the D is unclear. The CDR3 has 14 residues. With 4 bases removed from V and 5 bases from J, the gap between germline ends came to 11 bases. CDR1 is SNHLY, CDR2 FYNNEI, per germline. CDR3 DNA sequence: TGTGCCAGCAGTGCTTGGATACAGAATGAAAAACTGTTTTTT. Its protein is CASSAWIQNEKLFF.

This clone was counted only a few times. CDR3 residues: CASSLGQFEAFF. The CDR3, as DNA: TGTGCCAGCAGTTTGGGGCAGTTTGAAGCTTTCTTT. The chain has TRBV12-3 or TRBV12-4 and TRBJ1-1, with D possibly TRBD1 on 5 matching bases. The V end lost 3 bases, the J end lost 7 bases, and 9 bases lay between the germline ends. There are 12 residues in the CDR3.

This clone was observed once. The chain is built from TRBV28 and TRBJ1-6; D ambiguous. This CDR3 spans 14 amino acids. Germline V CDR1 and CDR2: MDHEN, SYDVKM. Trimming stripped 6 bases from V and 6 bases from J, with 12 bases between. DNA for the CDR3: TGTGCCAGCAGGATAGGAACCCCTAATTCACCCCTCCACTTT. Its protein is CASRIGTPNSPLHF.

The CDR3 spells CASSVSGGNTIYF. The DNA of the CDR3 is TGTGCCAGCAGCGTGTCAGGGGGAAACACCATATATTTT. The chain links TRBV9 to TRBJ1-3; TRBD1 might be the D (5 bases). The CDR3 totals 13 residues. CDR1 SGDLS and CDR2 YYNGEE come from the germline V gene. V dropped 2 bases and J dropped 4 bases, with 7 bases sitting between them.

This chain joins TRBV11-3 and TRBJ2-5; the D is unclear. In germline, CDR1 is SGHNT, CDR2 YENEEA. This CDR3 spans 13 amino acids. V was cut by 2 bases and J by 1 base, with 5 bases left in between. The CDR3 loop is CASSLFSQETQYF. CDR3 coding DNA: TGTGCCAGCAGCTTATTCTCCCAAGAGACCCAGTACTTC.

The chain joins TRBV19 to TRBJ1-1; D ambiguous. CDR3 size: 12 residues. The ends were cut back, 4 bases at V and 5 bases at J, with 8 bases in the middle. CDR1 is LNHDA, CDR2 SQIVND, per germline (reference sequence). The CDR3 DNA is TGTGCCAGTAGTAGGCGAGGGACTGAAGCTTTCTTT. Translation: CASSRRGTEAFF.

This clone was recorded only once. The V and J genes are TRBV5-6 and TRBJ2-2; no definite D call. The CDR3 has 13 amino acids. The V end was cut by 4 bases, the J end by 4 bases, with 8 bases between. From germline, CDR1 is SGHDT and CDR2 YYEEEE. DNA of the CDR3: TGTGCCAGCAGCCCTGTCGGCACCGGGGAGCTGTTTTTT. Amino acids: CASSPVGTGELFF.

This sequence joins TRBV7-9 and TRBJ2-1; D might be TRBD1 (6 bases). Germline values: CDR1 SEHNR, CDR2 FQNEAQ (reference sequence). The ends were cut back, 5 bases at V and 10 bases at J, with 18 bases in the middle. There are 14 residues in the CDR3. The CDR3 DNA reads as TGTGCCAGCAGCCAGACAGGACATAAATCAGAGCAGTTCTTC. Its translation: CASSQTGHKSEQFF.

The chain joins TRBV6-5 to TRBJ1-3; a weak D match, TRBD1 (6 bases). Germline CDR1 reads MNHEY; CDR2 reads SVGAGI. Deletions cut 10 bases from V and 8 bases from J, with 18 bases between. This CDR3 region has 13 residues. CDR3 nucleotide sequence: TGTGCCACTTCCTTGAGGGGGTTGGACACCATATATTTT. Amino acids: CATSLRGLDTIYF.

The rearrangement uses TRBV7-9 and TRBJ2-3; 11 bases align to TRBD2. The CDR3 is 16 residues long. V was pared by 5 bases and J by 6 bases, with 10 bases of the junction left unmatched. Germline-derived CDR1 and CDR2 are SEHNR and FQNEAQ (reference sequence). CDR3 amino acids: CASSRGTSGETDTQYF. CDR3 coding DNA: TGTGCCAGCAGCCGAGGGACTAGCGGTGAGACCGATACGCAGTATTTT. The complete variable domain, with remaining parts taken from reference TRBV7-9 and TRBJ2-3, reads DTGVSQNPRHKITKRGQNVTFRCDPISEHNRLYWYRQTLGQGPEFLTYFQNEAQLEKSRLLSDRFSAERPKGSFSTLEIQRTEQGDSAMYLCASSRGTSGETDTQYFGPGTRLTVL.

The genes are TRBV28 and TRBJ1-5; D gene uncertain. The ends were cut back, 6 bases at V and 4 bases at J, with 7 bases in the middle. Germline V gene sequence: CDR1 MDHEN, CDR2 SYDVKM. This CDR3 has 12 residues. The CDR3 reads CASSRRNQPQHF. CDR3 sequence (DNA): TGTGCCAGCAGCCGTAGAAATCAGCCCCAGCATTTT. Supplemented by reference TRBV28 and TRBJ1-5, the full variable domain reads DVKVTQSSRYLVKRTGEKVFLECVQDMDHENMFWYRQDPGLGLRLIYFSYDVKMKEKGDIPEGYSVSREKKERFSLILESASTNQTSMYLCASSRRNQPQHFGDGTRLSIL.

There are a few counts of this clone. The chain joins TRBV19 to TRBJ2-2; tentative D call: TRBD1 (6 bases). V lost 4 bases and J 2 bases, leaving 8 bases between the germline ends. This CDR3 spans 14 amino acids. CDR1 and CDR2 from the germline V gene are LNHDA and SQIVND (reference sequence). The CDR3 DNA sequence: TGTGCCAGTAGTAGGGACACCAACACCGGGGAGCTGTTTTTT. Amino acids: CASSRDTNTGELFF.

The CDR3 sequence is CASSFGTSGSTDTQYF. The CDR3, as DNA: TGCGCCAGCAGCTTCGGGACTAGCGGAAGCACAGATACGCAGTATTTT. This chain connects TRBV5-1 to TRBJ2-3, with 11 bases that match TRBD2. With V trimmed by 2 bases and J by 0 bases, 2 bases remained unmatched. Germline values: CDR1 SGHRS, CDR2 YFSETQ. The CDR3 consists of 16 residues.

The chain recombines TRBV6-5 with TRBJ2-2; D unresolved. This CDR3 region has 12 residues. Per germline, CDR1 MNHEY and CDR2 SVGAGI. The germline V and J ends were trimmed by 7 bases and 6 bases, with 9 bases remaining between them. CDR3 in amino acids: CASTWMSGELFF. For the CDR3, the DNA is TGTGCCAGCACTTGGATGTCCGGGGAGCTGTTTTTT.

V gene TRBV5-1 combines with J gene TRBJ1-1, with D maybe TRBD1 (5 bases). CDR3 length: 16 amino acids. V was pared by 3 bases and J by 6 bases, with 21 bases between. CDR1 is SGHRS, CDR2 YFSETQ, per germline. The CDR3 nucleotides read TGCGCCAGCAGCTCCCGTCGGGGGTTGAGGGACTCTGAAGCTTTCTTT. Protein: CASSSRRGLRDSEAFF.

The chain links TRBV3-1 (or the pseudogene TRBV3-2) to TRBJ2-7; no reliable D call. Germline CDR1 is LGHDT and CDR2 is YNNKEL (reference sequence). The germline V and J ends were trimmed by 1 base and 6 bases, with 7 bases remaining between them. The CDR3 totals 12 residues. The chain's CDR3 is CASSQGFGEQYF. Written as DNA, the CDR3 is TGTGCCAGCAGCCAAGGGTTTGGCGAGCAGTACTTC.